What follows are 21 T cell receptor beta chains derived from one specimen sequenced in a study of beta chain features in type 1 diabetes (dated by TCRdb to 2017 to 2018). What the research found in general, with its limitations: In all four CD4+ subsets, TCRB CDR3 length was moderately but significantly shorter in type 1 diabetes patients.

Receptor libraries were prepared by the immunoSEQ multiplex PCR assay. All of the isolated RNA was reverse transcribed with the High Capacity cDNA Reverse Transcription Kit, so expressed TCRB transcripts were sequenced. This immuneACCESS table, as held by TCRdb, lists in-frame sequences with V and J called but not all clones. Of the missing ones, under half trace to an unresolved V gene in checked studies; the others have no known cause. For this sample the table gives 600,000 or so clones, of which more than 12% were detected only once. The top ten constitute just under 0.04% of the sample. Which antigens these TCRs recognize remains unknown. Sequenced material: naive CD4+ T cells from blood. In the paper's terms, the cell subset or site label means: true naive CD4+ T cells. The receptors were gathered from a man between 18 and 29 years old with type 1 diabetes.

The rearrangement links TRBV18 to TRBJ2-7; 7 bases are shared with TRBD1. Trimming at V came to 3 bases and at J to 2 bases, leaving 10 bases not matched to a gene. CDR1 and CDR2 (germline): KGHSH, LQKENI. The CDR3 totals 16 residues. CDR3 protein: CASSPTPGQSAYEQYF. The CDR3 DNA reads TGTGCCAGCTCACCCACCCCGGGACAGAGCGCCTACGAGCAGTACTTC.

J is TRBJ2-1 and V is TRBV7-3; TRBD2 might be the D (6 bases). Germline CDR1 is SGHTA and CDR2 is FQGTGA. The CDR3 runs 12 residues. The V and J ends lost 2 bases and 9 bases respectively, with 8 bases between them. CDR3 nucleotide sequence: TGTGCCAGCAGCTTAGTGGGGGGTGAGCAGTTCTTC. Translated: CASSLVGGEQFF. Full variable domain (missing parts from reference TRBV7-3 and TRBJ2-1): GAGVSQTPSNKVTEKGKYVELRCDPISGHTALYWYRQSLGQGPEFLIYFQGTGAADDSGLPNDRFFAVRPEGSVSTLKIQRTERGDSAVYLCASSLVGGEQFFGPGTRLTVL.

This clone came up a few times. The chain employs TRBV25-1 and TRBJ2-7, with 9 positions matching TRBD1. V lost 10 bases, J lost 6 bases, and 7 bases stayed unmatched. The CDR3 runs to 12 residues. Germline V CDR1 and CDR2: MGHDK, SYGVNS. The CDR3, as DNA: TGTGCCACGACGACAGGGGGAGGCGAGCAGTACTTC. It specifies CATTTGGGEQYF.

The chain carries TRBV5-1 and TRBJ2-3, with 7 bases aligning to TRBD1. The CDR3 is 12 residues long. V lost 4 bases and J lost 9; bases outside the gene matches: 5. CDR1 and CDR2 (germline): SGHRS, YFSETQ. The DNA of the CDR3 is TGCGCCAGCAGCCCCCAGGGGGACACGCAGTATTTT. Translated, it gives CASSPQGDTQYF. The full variable domain, completed using reference TRBV5-1 and TRBJ2-3, is KAGVTQTPRYLIKTRGQQVTLSCSPISGHRSVSWYQQTPGQGLQFLFEYFSETQRNKGNFPGRFSGRQFSNSRSEMNVSTLELGDSALYLCASSPQGDTQYFGPGTRLTVL.

This clone has just a few counts. V and J are TRBV10-3 and TRBJ2-3; D uncertain. V shed 10 bases and J shed 2 bases, with 13 bases lying between them. CDR1 is ENHRY, CDR2 SYGVKD, per germline. The CDR3 runs 13 residues. The CDR3 reads CATHSPSTDTQYF. CDR3 DNA sequence: TGTGCCACCCATTCCCCTTCCACAGATACGCAGTATTTT.

This chain joins TRBV18 and TRBJ2-3; D call uncertain. The length of the CDR3 is 13 residues. Per the germline V gene, CDR1 is KGHSH and CDR2 is LQKENI. Trimming pared 6 bases from V and 0 bases from J, leaving 7 bases between. The CDR3 DNA reads as TGTGCCAGCTCGGGCATTAGCACAGATACGCAGTATTTT. It codes for CASSGISTDTQYF.

With regard to this clone: In the same sample, other DNA sequences code for this CDR3. The rearrangement joins TRBV30 to TRBJ1-2; no definite D call. The length of the CDR3 is 12 residues. V was trimmed by 1 base and J by 4 bases, leaving 7 bases between them. Germline values: CDR1 GTSNPN, CDR2 SVGIG (reference sequence). DNA of the CDR3: TGTGCCTGGAGTGGAGGTTTCTATGGCTACACCTTC. It is translated as CAWSGGFYGYTF.

This sequence joins TRBV4-1 and TRBJ2-4; D unclear. This CDR3 spans 15 amino acids. V was cut by 1 base and J by 0 bases, with 7 bases left in between. CDR1 and CDR2 (germline): MGHRA, YSYEKL. The CDR3 sequence: CASSQVKVAKNIQYF. In DNA, the CDR3 is TGCGCCAGCAGCCAAGTCAAGGTAGCCAAAAACATTCAGTACTTC.

The chain carries TRBV6-5 and TRBJ2-2; possibly TRBD2 for D (5 bases). The CDR3 runs to 12 residues. Germline-derived CDR1 and CDR2 are MNHEY and SVGAGI. V lost 6 bases, J lost 7 bases, and 9 bases lay in between. The CDR3 loop is CASRPGSGELFF. In DNA, the CDR3 is TGTGCCAGCAGACCTGGGAGCGGGGAGCTGTTTTTT.

Remarks on this clone: Other DNA sequences in the sample encode the same CDR3. The chain uses TRBV30 and TRBJ1-1, with D perhaps matching TRBD1 (6 bases). The CDR3 runs 12 residues. Trimming removed 2 bases at V and 5 bases at J, with 9 bases between. Germline CDR1 GTSNPN, CDR2 SVGIG (reference sequence). CDR3 sequence reads: CAWSQGKTEAFF. In DNA form, the CDR3 reads TGTGCCTGGAGTCAGGGGAAAACTGAAGCTTTCTTT.

The chain is built from TRBV4-2 and TRBJ1-4; TRBD1 is a possible D gene (5 bases). The germline V and J ends were trimmed by 8 bases and 8 bases, with 18 bases remaining between them. This CDR3 contains 14 residues. Germline V gene sequence: CDR1 LGHNA, CDR2 YNFKEQ. CDR3 DNA: TGTGCCAGCCATCGGGGGGGGAATAACGAAAAACTGTTTTTT. Protein product: CASHRGGNNEKLFF.

This chain uses TRBV5-1 with TRBJ2-7, with 8 bases aligning to TRBD1. Germline assignment: CDR1 SGHRS and CDR2 YFSETQ. CDR3 length: 12 amino acids. After removal of 4 bases from V and 5 bases from J, the junction contained 2 bases not matched to a gene. This CDR3 reads CASSADRDEQYF. The CDR3, as DNA: TGCGCCAGCAGCGCGGACAGGGACGAGCAGTACTTC.

This clone was observed a handful of times. The J gene is TRBJ2-3, the V gene TRBV7-2; weak D call: TRBD2 (6 bases). Trimming pared 5 bases from V and 4 bases from J, leaving 16 bases between. CDR1 is SGHTA, CDR2 FQGNSA, per germline. The CDR3 contains 15 residues. The CDR3 loop is CASSPRLGEPDTQYF. CDR3 bases: TGTGCCAGCAGCCCCCGACTAGGGGAACCAGATACGCAGTATTTT.

A single count supports this clone. The chain carries TRBV5-1 and TRBJ1-3, with D possibly TRBD1 on 5 matching bases. This CDR3 contains 15 residues. V was cut by 0 bases and J by 1 base, with 8 bases left in between. Germline-derived CDR1 and CDR2 are SGHRS and YFSETQ. CDR3 sequence: CASSLDGGSGNTIYF. The DNA of the CDR3 is TGCGCCAGCAGCTTGGACGGGGGGTCTGGAAACACCATATATTTT.

This sequence joins TRBV7-2 and TRBJ2-3; possibly TRBD2 for D (6 bases). The ends were cut back, 5 bases at V and 1 base at J, with 10 bases in the middle. Germline CDR1 is SGHTA and CDR2 is FQGNSA. The CDR3 is 14 residues long. CDR3 DNA sequence: TGTGCCAGCAGCCAAGGCGGGGGCACAGATACGCAGTATTTT. Its protein is CASSQGGGTDTQYF.

This clone was seen more than once but under ten times. The sample holds other DNA sequences that translate to the same CDR3. The rearrangement joins TRBV5-4 to TRBJ2-3; no clear D. CDR3 size: 13 residues. Germline assignment: CDR1 SGHNT and CDR2 YYREEE (reference sequence). Trimming left V 0 bases short and J 1 base short, with 3 bases between. CDR3 amino acids: CASSLAGTDTQYF. Written as DNA, the CDR3 is TGTGCCAGCAGCTTGGCGGGCACAGATACGCAGTATTTT.

V gene TRBV2 combines with J gene TRBJ1-1; D call uncertain. The CDR3 extends over 12 amino acids. Germline V lookup: CDR1 SNHLY, CDR2 FYNNEI. Deletions cut 4 bases from V and 7 bases from J, with 10 bases between. The CDR3 is CASSVTPDEAFF. DNA for the CDR3: TGTGCCAGCAGTGTCACACCCGATGAAGCTTTCTTT.

This rearrangement joins TRBV6-1 to TRBJ1-5; no clear D gene. Trimming stripped 0 bases from V and 1 base from J, with 7 bases between. This CDR3 spans 15 amino acids. Germline loops: CDR1 MNHNS, CDR2 SASEGT. CDR3 amino acids: CASSEAFGSNQPQHF. Written as DNA, the CDR3 is TGTGCCAGCAGTGAAGCTTTCGGGAGCAATCAGCCCCAGCATTTT.

J is TRBJ1-2 and V is TRBV5-1; D unresolved. The CDR3 extends over 13 amino acids. V lost 0 bases and J lost 4, with 7 bases in between. Germline CDR1 and CDR2: SGHRS and YFSETQ. The CDR3 region has the DNA TGCGCCAGCAGCTTGGGTGAAGGCTATGGCTACACCTTC. This sequence encodes CASSLGEGYGYTF. The complete variable domain, with remaining parts taken from reference TRBV5-1 and TRBJ1-2, reads KAGVTQTPRYLIKTRGQQVTLSCSPISGHRSVSWYQQTPGQGLQFLFEYFSETQRNKGNFPGRFSGRQFSNSRSEMNVSTLELGDSALYLCASSLGEGYGYTFGSGTRLTVV.

The chain couples TRBV6-5 to TRBJ1-2; a possible D gene is TRBD1 (6 bases). The CDR3 contains 14 residues. V lost 9 bases to trimming and J lost 8 bases, with 22 bases between them. Per the germline V gene, CDR1 is MNHEY and CDR2 is SVGAGI. The CDR3 loop reads CASLRTVSALGYTF. The CDR3 region has the DNA TGTGCCAGTCTTCGGACAGTATCTGCCTTAGGCTACACCTTC.

The gene calls are TRBV5-1 and TRBJ1-2, with D possibly matching TRBD1 (6 bases). Trimming shortened V by 5 bases and J by 6 bases, and 14 bases separated the two germline ends. The germline gives CDR1 SGHRS, CDR2 YFSETQ. CDR3 length: 13 residues. In DNA form, the CDR3 reads TGCGCCAGCAGGATCCGGGACACCGATGGCTACACCTTC. The encoded protein is CASRIRDTDGYTF.